These 30 T cell receptor beta chains originate from one sample sequenced in a study of blood T cell repertoires in COVID-19. Profiled with immunoSEQ multiplex PCR; TCRdb holds only in-frame clones, not every one. The sample holds some 220,000 clones; around 81% are singletons and the top ten take over 7%. The sequenced sample consisted of peripheral blood. The receptors stem from a woman between 70 and 85 years old with acute or convalescent COVID-19.

This clone was counted once. The V gene is TRBV5-1, the J gene TRBJ1-6, with D perhaps TRBD1 (5 bases). Deletions cut 0 bases from V and 13 bases from J, with 17 bases between. This CDR3 spans 15 amino acids. Germline V lookup: CDR1 SGHRS, CDR2 YFSETQ. CDR3 sequence reads: CASSLELQANAPLHF. CDR3 DNA: TGCGCCAGCAGCTTGGAGTTACAGGCGAACGCGCCCCTCCACTTT.

The chain couples TRBV3-1 (or the pseudogene TRBV3-2) to TRBJ1-1; TRBD1 is a possible D gene (6 bases). Germline loops: CDR1 LGHDT, CDR2 YNNKEL (reference sequence). The CDR3 has 20 residues. V was shortened by 1 base and J by 0 bases, with 24 bases between the two germline ends. CDR3 bases: TGTGCCAGCAGCCAAGGCAAGGGGACTATGGGGGCTTACATGAACACTGAAGCTTTCTTT. It yields the protein CASSQGKGTMGAYMNTEAFF.

The chain uses TRBV10-3 and TRBJ2-3; 11 nucleotides match TRBD1. Germline CDR1 reads ENHRY; CDR2 reads SYGVKD. CDR3 size: 16 residues. J was trimmed by 3 bases and V by 4 bases; bases with no gene match: 6. Here the CDR3 DNA reads TGTGCCATCAGTGGACCCGGGACAGGGGGAACAGATACGCAGTATTTT. It is translated as CAISGPGTGGTDTQYF.

This clone was seen more than once but under ten times. Other nucleotide sequences from this sample produce the same CDR3. The V gene is TRBV18, the J gene TRBJ2-7, with a tentative D call TRBD1 (6 bases). The CDR3 extends over 15 amino acids. Germline V gene lookup returns CDR1 KGHSH and CDR2 LQKENI. The ends were cut back, 3 bases at V and 2 bases at J, with 14 bases in the middle. CDR3 DNA sequence: TGTGCCAGCTCACCCGAATCAACAGGGCCCTACGAGCAGTACGTC. The encoded protein is CASSPESTGPYEQYV.

The chain joins TRBV5-1 to TRBJ1-2; a possible D gene is TRBD1 (6 bases). The CDR3 runs to 14 residues. Looked up from germline, CDR1 is SGHRS and CDR2 is YFSETQ. Between the trimmed V and J ends, which lost 4 bases and 2 bases, there was a span of 12 bases. This CDR3 is CASSLGTTNYGYTF. The DNA for the CDR3 is TGCGCCAGCAGCCTTGGGACAACCAACTATGGCTACACCTTC.

J is TRBJ2-2 and V is TRBV5-1, with TRBD2 identical over 7 bases. The germline gives CDR1 SGHRS, CDR2 YFSETQ. V was pared by 6 bases and J by 1 base, with 9 bases of the junction left unmatched. The CDR3 loop spans 16 amino acids. CDR3 DNA sequence: TGCGCCAGCACCCTACTGCCGGGGGGGAACACCGGGGAGCTGTTTTTT. It translates to CASTLLPGGNTGELFF. Full variable domain (remainder filled in from reference TRBV5-1 and TRBJ2-2): KAGVTQTPRYLIKTRGQQVTLSCSPISGHRSVSWYQQTPGQGLQFLFEYFSETQRNKGNFPGRFSGRQFSNSRSEMNVSTLELGDSALYLCASTLLPGGNTGELFFGEGSRLTVL.

J is TRBJ2-7 and V is TRBV6-1; D gene uncertain. This CDR3 spans 12 amino acids. The germline V gene encodes CDR1 MNHNS and CDR2 SASEGT. V lost 5 bases and J 4 bases, leaving 9 bases between the germline ends. DNA for the CDR3: TGTGCCAGCAGTACTAATGGGTACGAGCAGTACGTC. Amino acid sequence: CASSTNGYEQYV.

The V gene is TRBV29-1, the J gene TRBJ2-2; maybe TRBD2 (6 bases). The CDR3 has 13 residues. Trimming removed 5 bases from V and 7 bases from J, with 14 bases in between. Germline assignment: CDR1 SQVTM and CDR2 ANQGSEA. CDR3 in amino acids: CSVLGGLGGELFF. In nucleotides, the CDR3 is TGCAGCGTTCTTGGGGGGTTGGGCGGGGAGCTGTTTTTT.

The table lists this clone with a count of one. This chain links TRBV18 with TRBJ2-3, with 11 nucleotides matching TRBD2. CDR3 length equals 17 residues. The V gene's germline CDR1 is KGHSH and CDR2 LQKENI. The ends lost 2 bases at V and 0 bases at J; junction bases unmatched: 4. The CDR3 sequence: CASSPRLAGSSTDTQYF. The CDR3 DNA reads as TGTGCCAGCTCACCAAGACTAGCGGGGAGTAGCACAGATACGCAGTATTTT.

V gene TRBV23-1 combines with J gene TRBJ2-7, with TRBD1 as a possible D gene (6 bases). TRBV23-1 is an ORF, and what it does is uncertain. V was pared by 7 bases and J by 7 bases, with 17 bases between. This CDR3 has 13 residues. This chain's CDR3 is CASTPGVPWEQYV. The CDR3, as DNA: TGCGCCAGCACTCCAGGGGTCCCGTGGGAGCAGTACGTC.

The chain couples TRBV28 to TRBJ2-1, with D possibly matching TRBD2 (5 bases). Between the trimmed V and J ends, which lost 6 bases and 0 bases, there was a span of 9 bases. CDR1 and CDR2 (germline): MDHEN, SYDVKM. This CDR3 is built from 14 residues. CDR3 in amino acids: CASRVGSSYNEQFF. Written as DNA, the CDR3 is TGTGCCAGCAGAGTGGGGAGCTCCTACAATGAGCAGTTCTTC.

This chain joins TRBV6-5 and TRBJ2-7; D possibly corresponds to TRBD2 (5 bases). V lost 4 bases to trimming and J lost 2 bases, with 15 bases between them. The CDR3 consists of 15 residues. The germline V gene encodes CDR1 MNHEY and CDR2 SVGAGI. The CDR3 DNA reads as TGTGCCAGCAGTTGGAGGTGGAACACGCCCTACGAGCAGTACTTC. The encoded protein is CASSWRWNTPYEQYF.

The V and J genes are TRBV6-5 and TRBJ1-2; TRBD1 agrees at 7 bases. The CDR3 spans 14 residues. From germline, CDR1 is MNHEY and CDR2 SVGAGI. Losses at the gene ends were 7 bases for V and 0 bases for J; bases not matched to a gene: 5. The CDR3 DNA reads TGTGCCAGCAAGGGGACAGCGTCTAACTATGGCTACACCTTC. Translating it yields CASKGTASNYGYTF.

The V and J genes are TRBV7-9 and TRBJ1-5; 9 positions agree with TRBD1. J lost 6 bases, V lost 4 bases, and 4 bases had no gene match. Looked up from germline, CDR1 is SEHNR and CDR2 is FQNEAQ (reference sequence). This CDR3 spans 14 amino acids. For the CDR3, the DNA is TGTGCCAGCAGCTCACAGGGGGCGGGTCAGCCCCAGCATTTT. This codes for CASSSQGAGQPQHF.

The table lists this clone with a few counts. The V call is TRBV7-9, the J call TRBJ2-3, with 7 bases aligning to TRBD2. Germline-derived CDR1 and CDR2 are SEHNR and FQNEAQ (reference sequence). CDR3 length: 15 residues. The J segment lost 6 bases and the V segment lost 3 bases, leaving 9 bases of the junction unmatched. The DNA of the CDR3 is TGTGCCAGCAGCTTGGGGAGCGGGGCGGGTGATACGCAGTATTTT. Its protein is CASSLGSGAGDTQYF. The full variable domain, completed using reference TRBV7-9 and TRBJ2-3, is DTGVSQNPRHKITKRGQNVTFRCDPISEHNRLYWYRQTLGQGPEFLTYFQNEAQLEKSRLLSDRFSAERPKGSFSTLEIQRTEQGDSAMYLCASSLGSGAGDTQYFGPGTRLTVL.

The rearrangement links TRBV4-1 to TRBJ2-7, with 12 bases matching TRBD2. This CDR3 is 20 amino acids long. Trimming took 3 bases from V and 3 from J; bases not matched to a gene: 18. CDR1 MGHRA and CDR2 YSYEKL come from the germline V gene. The CDR3 coding sequence is TGCGCCAGCAGCCACCGAGAGGCAGGTCCGACTAGCGGGGGCCTCTACGAGCAGTACTTC. This encodes CASSHREAGPTSGGLYEQYF.

This rearrangement joins TRBV18 to TRBJ2-7; perhaps TRBD2 as D (7 bases). V lost 8 bases and J lost 4, with 15 bases in between. The length of the CDR3 is 13 residues. CDR1 and CDR2 from the germline V gene are KGHSH and LQKENI. In DNA, the CDR3 is TGTGCCAGCAAGGGGGGGACGGGATACGAGCAGTACTTC. Amino acids: CASKGGTGYEQYF.

The chain recombines TRBV20-1 with TRBJ1-2; 7 bases agree with TRBD1. The CDR3 sequence is 11 residues long. The germline V gene has CDR1 DFQATT and CDR2 SNEGSKA (reference sequence). The V and J ends lost 7 bases and 8 bases, in that order; junction bases with no gene match: 7. CDR3 bases: TGCAGTGGCTCGACAGGGAAAGGCTACACCTTC. Its protein product is CSGSTGKGYTF.

The chain recombines TRBV29-1 with TRBJ1-3; TRBD1 agrees at 10 bases. Germline V CDR1 and CDR2: SQVTM, ANQGSEA. V shed 2 bases, J shed 7 bases, and the junction held 11 bases outside the gene matches. The CDR3 loop spans 16 amino acids. The CDR3 spells CSVETPGQGTRNTIYF. The CDR3 region has the DNA TGCAGCGTTGAAACACCGGGACAGGGGACGAGGAACACCATATATTTT.

This chain links TRBV3-1 (or the pseudogene TRBV3-2) with TRBJ2-1; 9 nucleotides agree with TRBD1. Germline values: CDR1 LGHDT, CDR2 YNNKEL (reference sequence). The CDR3 runs 17 residues. V gave up 1 base and J gave up 3 bases; unmatched junction bases: 7. CDR3 sequence: CASSQVRRTGVYNEQFF. The CDR3 DNA is TGTGCCAGCAGCCAAGTCAGAAGGACAGGGGTCTACAATGAGCAGTTCTTC.

This clone appeared once. This chain links TRBV2 with TRBJ1-1, with 10 bases identical to TRBD1. Germline values: CDR1 SNHLY, CDR2 FYNNEI. This CDR3 is built from 13 residues. Trimming took 6 bases from V and 11 from J; bases not matched to a gene: 9. In DNA, the CDR3 is TGTGCCAGCAGGGTGGGACAGGGGAATGGGGCTTTCTTT. This codes for CASRVGQGNGAFF.

The count of this clone is one. This chain connects TRBV5-1 to TRBJ2-5; 8 nucleotides agree with TRBD1. This CDR3 region has 16 residues. The trim removed 0 bases at V and 5 bases at J, leaving 9 bases unmatched. Per the germline V gene, CDR1 is SGHRS and CDR2 is YFSETQ. The CDR3 nucleotides read TGCGCCAGCAGCTTGGCACCGGACAGGGTGAGGGAGACCCAGTACTTC. Its translation: CASSLAPDRVRETQYF.

The chain employs TRBV5-1 and TRBJ1-4; D is perhaps TRBD1 (5 bases). Germline-derived CDR1 and CDR2 are SGHRS and YFSETQ. V dropped 5 bases and J dropped 2 bases, with 10 bases sitting between them. This CDR3 is 14 amino acids long. As DNA, the CDR3 is TGCGCCAGCAGAGGATGGGGCACTAATGAAAAACTGTTTTTT. Protein product: CASRGWGTNEKLFF.

The rearrangement links TRBV6-5 to TRBJ1-2; 12 bases line up with TRBD1. The CDR3 sequence is 15 residues long. V gave up 6 bases and J gave up 3 bases; unmatched junction bases: 5. Germline values: CDR1 MNHEY, CDR2 SVGAGI. The CDR3 is CASRTGTGGDYGYTF. The CDR3 DNA reads as TGTGCCAGCAGGACCGGGACAGGGGGCGACTATGGCTACACCTTC.

The chain links TRBV5-4 to TRBJ2-7, with D maybe TRBD2 (5 bases). Germline-derived CDR1 and CDR2 are SGHNT and YYREEE (reference sequence). The CDR3 is made up of 13 amino acids. Trimming removed 0 bases from V and 7 bases from J, with 11 bases in between. The chain's CDR3 is CASSLDGVGEQYV. The CDR3 bases are TGTGCCAGCAGCTTGGACGGGGTTGGGGAGCAGTACGTC.

The rearrangement links TRBV27 to TRBJ2-3; D is possibly TRBD2 (5 bases). Trimming removed 5 bases at V and 5 bases at J, with 17 bases between. Germline-derived CDR1 and CDR2 are MNHEY and SMNVEV (reference sequence). The CDR3 runs to 15 residues. CDR3 DNA sequence: TGTGCCAGCAGTCTGGGTTGGGGTCGGGAAGATACGCAGTATTTT. It codes for CASSLGWGREDTQYF.

This CDR3 reads CASSFPQGRTEAFF. CDR3 bases: TGTGCCAGCAGCTTTCCACAGGGTAGGACTGAAGCTTTCTTT. The V gene is TRBV11-2, the J gene TRBJ1-1; possibly TRBD1 for D (6 bases). With 3 bases removed from V and 5 bases from J, the gap between germline ends came to 13 bases. The CDR3 consists of 14 residues. The germline CDR1 and CDR2 sequences are SGHAT and FQNNGV.

The CDR3 reads CASSLPTANTGELFF. DNA of the CDR3: TGCGCCAGCAGCTTGCCAACAGCGAACACCGGGGAGCTGTTTTTT. This sequence joins TRBV5-1 and TRBJ2-2; D remains ambiguous. V was shortened by 1 base and J by 0 bases, with 7 bases between the two germline ends. This CDR3 is 15 amino acids long. CDR1 SGHRS and CDR2 YFSETQ come from the germline V gene.

The rearrangement links TRBV6-1 to TRBJ1-5; 9 bases map to TRBD1. The CDR3 loop spans 14 amino acids. Germline loops: CDR1 MNHNS, CDR2 SASEGT. With 3 bases clipped from V and 6 bases from J, the junction kept 3 bases outside the gene matches. The CDR3 reads CASSEGQGGQPQHF. The CDR3 coding sequence is TGTGCCAGCAGTGAGGGACAGGGTGGTCAGCCCCAGCATTTT.

The table lists this clone with a count of one. The rearrangement links TRBV18 to TRBJ2-7, with D possibly being TRBD1 (6 bases). Germline V gene data show CDR1 as KGHSH and CDR2 as LQKENI. CDR3 length: 15 amino acids. V lost 3 bases and J lost 0, with 12 bases in between. The CDR3 is CASSPDRRGSYEQYV. The CDR3 coding sequence is TGTGCCAGCTCACCGGACCGCAGGGGCTCCTACGAGCAGTACGTC.